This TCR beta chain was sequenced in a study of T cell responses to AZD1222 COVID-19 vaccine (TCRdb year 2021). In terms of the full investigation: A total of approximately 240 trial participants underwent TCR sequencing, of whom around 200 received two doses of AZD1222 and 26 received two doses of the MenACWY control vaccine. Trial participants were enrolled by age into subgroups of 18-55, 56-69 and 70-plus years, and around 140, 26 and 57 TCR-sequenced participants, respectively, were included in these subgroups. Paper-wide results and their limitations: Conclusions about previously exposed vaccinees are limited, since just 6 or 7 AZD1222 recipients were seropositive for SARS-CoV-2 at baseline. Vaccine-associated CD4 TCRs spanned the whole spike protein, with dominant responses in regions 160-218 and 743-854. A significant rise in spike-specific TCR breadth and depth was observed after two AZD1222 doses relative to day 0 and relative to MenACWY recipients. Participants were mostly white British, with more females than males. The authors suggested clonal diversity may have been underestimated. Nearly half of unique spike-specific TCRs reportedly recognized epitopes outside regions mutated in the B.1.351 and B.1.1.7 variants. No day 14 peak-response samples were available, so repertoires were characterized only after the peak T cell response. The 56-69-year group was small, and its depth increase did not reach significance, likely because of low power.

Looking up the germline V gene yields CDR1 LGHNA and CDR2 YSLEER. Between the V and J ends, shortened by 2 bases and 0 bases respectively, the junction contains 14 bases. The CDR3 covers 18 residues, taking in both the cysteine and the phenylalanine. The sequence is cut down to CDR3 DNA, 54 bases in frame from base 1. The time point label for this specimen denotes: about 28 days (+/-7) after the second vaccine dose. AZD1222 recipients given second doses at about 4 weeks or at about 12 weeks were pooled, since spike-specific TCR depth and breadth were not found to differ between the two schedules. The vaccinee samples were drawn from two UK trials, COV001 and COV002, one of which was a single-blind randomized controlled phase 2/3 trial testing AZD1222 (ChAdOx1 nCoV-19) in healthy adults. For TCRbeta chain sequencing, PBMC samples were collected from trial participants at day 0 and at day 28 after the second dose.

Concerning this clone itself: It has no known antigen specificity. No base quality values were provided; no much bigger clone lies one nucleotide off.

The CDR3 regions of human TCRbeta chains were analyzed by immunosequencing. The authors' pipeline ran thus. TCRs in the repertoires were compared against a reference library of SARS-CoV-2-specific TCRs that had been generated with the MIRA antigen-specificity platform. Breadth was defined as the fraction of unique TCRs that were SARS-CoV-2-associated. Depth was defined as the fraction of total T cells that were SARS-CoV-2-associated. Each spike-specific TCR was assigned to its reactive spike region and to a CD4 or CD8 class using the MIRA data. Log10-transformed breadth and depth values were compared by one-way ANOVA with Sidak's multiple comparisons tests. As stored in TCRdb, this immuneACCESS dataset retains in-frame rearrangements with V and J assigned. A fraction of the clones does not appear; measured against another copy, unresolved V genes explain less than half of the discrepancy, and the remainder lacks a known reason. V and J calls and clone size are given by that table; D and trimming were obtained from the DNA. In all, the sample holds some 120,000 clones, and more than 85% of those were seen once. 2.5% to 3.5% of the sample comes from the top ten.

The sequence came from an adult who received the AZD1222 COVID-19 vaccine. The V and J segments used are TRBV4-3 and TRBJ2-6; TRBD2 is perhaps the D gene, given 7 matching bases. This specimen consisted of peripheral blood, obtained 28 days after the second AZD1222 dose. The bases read TGCGCCAGCAGCCAAAGAGGGGGGGTGAACTCTGGGGCCAACGTCCTGACTTTC. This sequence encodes CASSQRGGVNSGANVLTF.